This T cell receptor (gamma chain) originates from a study of Vδ1+ human thymocytes. Study outcomes and limitations: Around 18% of thymic delta-chain sequences were Vdelta2, with few Vdelta3, unlike blood Vdelta1+ controls. Highly polyclonal TRG and TRD repertoires with Gaussian CDR3 length distributions appeared in thymus.

The template was reverse-transcribed extracted RNA. Multiplex PCR used pooled V-gene forward primers and a constant-region reverse primer to amplify CDR3s. TCRdb processed the multiplex PCR reads again with the CATT caller. The sample has around 11,000 gamma-chain clones; more than 35% are singletons. A note on this clone: Its antigen is currently unknown.

The CDR3 has 17 amino acids. Trimming cost V 3 bases and J 3 bases; bases outside gene matches: 17. Germline values: CDR1 GITISATS, CDR2 ISYDGTV (reference sequence). Between about 96% and 99.6% of sorted thymocytes were Vdelta1+. The TCR was taken from a boy in the first two years of life who had congenital heart surgery. The genes are TRGV9 and TRGJ1 or TRGJ2. Specimen: Vdelta1+ gamma-delta thymocytes from the thymus. Specified subset: FACS-sorted CD3+ TCRalphabeta- TCRVdelta1+ TCRVdelta2- thymocytes. Here the CDR3 reads CALWEPAWSFSYYKKLF. In DNA form, the CDR3 reads TGTGCCTTGTGGGAGCCTGCTTGGAGTTTTAGTTATTATAAGAAACTCTTT.